The present TCR beta chain was sequenced within a study of T cells after yellow fever vaccination (dated by TCRdb to between 2018 and 2021). Regarding the complete study: The SMART-Seq v4 Ultra Low Input RNA kit was used to prepare libraries from fractions with low cell numbers. Bulk TCR alpha and beta repertoires were sequenced longitudinally to track T-cell clones before and after primary and booster YFV17D yellow fever vaccination. Two healthy male donors, one aged 18 to 30 and one aged 30 to 40 years, were included in the cohort. Blood was collected at multiple timepoints before and after primary and secondary immunization, and bulk PBMC replicates and cell subsets were isolated.

Spanning cysteine to phenylalanine, the CDR3 consists of 19 amino acids. Only the CDR3 portion is preserved as DNA: 57 bases, with reading frame beginning at the first base. Beyond this particular receptor, the publication reports: A small fraction of clonotypes showed up in both the CD4 and CD8 compartments, probably as a result of convergent recombination. Most clones expanded after primary vaccination (about 96% of CD4 and approximately 90% of CD8) were re-detected after the booster, suggesting that broad memory maintenance occurred. The secondary T-cell response was found to be weaker but faster than the primary response, with a peak reached on day 5 rather than on day 15. Because only a couple of donors were included in the study, the extent to which the findings can be generalized is limited. FACS-sorted repertoires could contain abundant contaminating clonotypes from the bulk population, so computational filtering was required.

The treatment or condition label for this specimen denotes: live attenuated yellow fever vaccine strain. A standard Ficoll-Paque protocol was used to isolate PBMCs from peripheral blood. With anti-CD3 and anti-CD8 staining plus a dextramer loaded with the yellow fever NS4B epitope peptide, the researchers sorted epitope-specific CD8 T cells. RNA was extracted with TriZol from bulk PBMCs, CD4 and CD8 fractions, and dextramer-positive and dextramer-negative fractions. TCR cDNA was synthesized by 5'RACE template switching, which introduced a universal primer site and unique molecular identifiers. cDNA synthesis was primed from both the TCR alpha and TCR beta constant segments. Two PCR steps were used to amplify libraries, with sample barcodes and sequencing adapters being added in the second step. Sequencing of the libraries was done on either Illumina HiSeq 2500 (2x100 bp) or NovaSeq (2x150 bp). As for how the authors treated the data: Demultiplexing of reads and collapsing into UMI consensus sequences were performed with MIGEC, and V(D)J alignment was carried out with MiXCR. Vaccine-responding clonotypes were defined with edgeR using replicate PBMC samples, requiring FDR below 0.01 and a log2 fold change above 5 up to day 15. Each bulk clonotype received a CD4 or CD8 identity based on whether the sequenced CD4 or CD8 repertoire contained that clonotype at higher abundance. A clonotype counted as NS4B-specific if enriched at least 10-fold in dextramer-positive versus dextramer-negative fractions, with CD4-biased clonotypes left out. TCRdb trimmed public reads at Q25 via fastp, called clones via MiXCR and kept in-frame beta chains. Under each unique CDR3 protein, matching rows form one entry showing the most common genes and DNA. The V and J calls and clone size are TCRdb's, not the authors'. The sample table holds 42,000 or so distinct CDR3 sequences, of which 6.8% were seen once. The biggest ten clones account for over 14% of the sample.

Remarks on this clonotype: Its ends do not fully match the called genes, so a read error is possible.

The receptor was isolated from a man aged 25 to 40 who received the YFV17D yellow fever vaccine. This sequence uses TRBV12-3 or TRBV12-4 and TRBJ2-2, with 10 bases aligning to TRBD1. Sample: CD8+ T cells not binding an NS4B(214-222) dextramer, sorted from PBMCs, taken 45 days after the yellow fever booster vaccination. The sample's cell subset or site label, decoded: NS4B epitope dextramer-negative CD8 T cells. The CDR3 region has the sequence CDSSLSGTGDFANTGELFF. The DNA sequence is TGTGACAGCAGCCTCTCGGGGACAGGGGATTTCGCGAACACCGGGGAGCTGTTTTTT.